The clone carrying this T cell receptor (beta chain) was seen repeatedly, ten times or more. The antigen remains undetermined. This sample was included in a study of regulatory T cells in long-lasting Graves disease. For the study at large: For under 3 months, newly diagnosed Graves' patients had been taking antithyroid drugs. General observations from the study: Since the sample size was small, accuracy may have been reduced.

This CDR3 contains 12 residues. Trimming removed 3 bases from V and 1 base from J, with 7 bases in between. Germline lookup yields CDR1 SQVTM and CDR2 ANQGSEA. Time point meaning: newly diagnosed GD, antithyroid drugs for less than 3 months. The authors made the TCR library using RNA they extracted from PBMCs. Arm-PCR of CDR3 regions and iRepertoire HTBI primers were used to build TCR beta libraries. MiXCR was run by TCRdb on the multiplex PCR reads, yielding one entry per CDR3 protein. The sample shows over 500,000 distinct CDR3 sequences, roughly 15% of them seen only once. These data are also associated with another study on T cells in Graves' hyperthyroidism and ophthalmopathy. That paper states: The diagnostic basis comprised clinical symptoms, serum thyroxine and TRAb, thyroid ultrasound and orbital computed tomography. Most thyroid clonotypes expanded above 0.001 appeared in blood too.

The V gene is TRBV29-1, the J gene TRBJ2-7; D may be TRBD1 (5 bases). This material consisted of peripheral blood mononuclear cells (PBMCs), taken at new diagnosis, from a patient treated with antithyroid drugs. The receptor was derived from a man in his late teens or twenties with Graves disease. As DNA, the CDR3 is TGCAGCGTTGATAGGGGTTCCTACGAGCAGTACTTC. Its translation is CSVDRGSYEQYF.